The entry that follows covers one T cell receptor beta chain sequence. Ten or more counts support this clonotype. Its antigen remains undetermined. No quality values exist for individual bases; no much larger clone is one base distant. The entry originates in a study of response to subunit inactivated influenza vaccine (dated by TCRdb to 2017 to 2018). At the level of the whole study: Deep quantitative T cell receptor repertoire profiling was used in the study to track responses to a trivalent subunit inactivated influenza vaccine. Broad study findings and their caveats: The authors proposed that each seasonal influenza vaccination may bring in only a limited number of new T cells.

Including cysteine and phenylalanine, the CDR3 has 15 amino acids. The kept DNA is CDR3 alone, 45 bases in frame from the first base. Sequences MDHEN (CDR1) and SYDVKM (CDR2) are obtained from the germline V gene. The junction carries 9 bases between V and J, which are trimmed by 2 bases and 1 base respectively. Library prep was done by RT-PCR. Sequencing took place on an Illumina HiSeq 2500. The public reads were quality trimmed at Q25 with fastp and then assembled into clones with MiXCR by TCRdb, keeping productive beta chains. For every CDR3 protein sequence, its rows merge into one entry that carries the most common genes and DNA. This sample lists hundreds of thousands of distinct CDR3 sequences; 14% were detected once. Jointly, the top ten make up around 7.6% of the sample.

This receptor was taken from a middle-aged man who received an inactivated influenza vaccine. Donor details come from another sample of the same person, matched by shared clones. This specimen consisted of PBMCs from blood, obtained 14 days before vaccination. This chain is built from TRBV28 and TRBJ2-4; the D call could be TRBD1 or TRBD2, with each sharing 5 bases. The CDR3 region has the sequence CASSLTRGAKNIQYF. The nucleotides are TGTGCCAGCAGTTTAACTCGGGGCGCCAAAAACATTCAGTACTTC.